These 10 T cell receptor beta chains share one sample of origin, sequenced in a study of cytomegalovirus exposure and HLA in healthy donors (dated by TCRdb to between 2016 and 2019). To prepare the library, the immunoSEQ multiplex PCR assay was applied. The multiplex PCR relied on a mix of 60 forward primers for TCR Vbeta segments and 13 reverse primers for TCR Jbeta segments. TCRdb carries this immuneACCESS record with in-frame sequences only. Its versions omit some clonotypes, under half of them owing to an unresolved V gene in the studies checked, with the rest unexplained. The table for this sample lists around 96,000 clones; about 75% of them were counted only once. The ten most abundant clones make up around 10% of the sample. Sequenced material: PBMCs. All receptors come from a young man in good health and CMV-seropositive.

By frequency in the sample, this clone is medium-sized. The rearrangement links TRBV14 to TRBJ1-1; 7 bases line up with TRBD1. Germline loops: CDR1 SGHDN, CDR2 FVKESK. The J segment lost 11 bases and the V segment lost 3 bases, leaving 3 bases of the junction unmatched. CDR3 length equals 11 residues. For the CDR3, the DNA is TGTGCCAGCAGCCAGCGACAGGGTGCTTTCTTT. Its translation: CASSQRQGAFF.

This clone was counted a few times. The chain recombines TRBV5-6 with TRBJ2-7, with D possibly TRBD2 on 5 matching bases. The germline CDR1 and CDR2 sequences are SGHDT and YYEEEE. Trimming removed 1 base from V and 1 base from J, with 15 bases in between. The CDR3 covers 16 residues. The CDR3: CASSLYPAEVSYEQYF. Written as DNA, the CDR3 is TGTGCCAGCAGCTTGTACCCGGCGGAGGTTTCCTACGAGCAGTACTTC.

This clone was recorded a few times. The rearrangement uses TRBV19 and TRBJ1-2; 9 bases map to TRBD1. V dropped 10 bases and J dropped 4; count of bases not matched to a gene: 10. Germline loops: CDR1 LNHDA, CDR2 SQIVND (reference sequence). This CDR3 spans 14 amino acids. The CDR3 loop is CATRPGTGLYGYTF. For the CDR3, the DNA is TGTGCCACCCGGCCGGGGACAGGGCTCTATGGCTACACCTTC.

The gene calls are TRBV10-3 and TRBJ2-7, with TRBD2 matching over 8 bases. The CDR3 spans 13 residues. Per the germline V gene, CDR1 is ENHRY and CDR2 is SYGVKD. The J segment lost 6 bases and the V segment lost 4 bases, leaving 5 bases of the junction unmatched. The CDR3 nucleotides read TGTGCCATCAGTGCCGGGGGGGCCCGCGAGCAGTACTTC. It codes for CAISAGGAREQYF.

The CDR3 DNA follows: TGTGCCACCTCACAGGGGAGGACGCGAAAACTGTTTTTT. This sequence encodes CATSQGRTRKLFF. The V call is TRBV6-5, the J call TRBJ1-4; 7 bases fit TRBD1. The J segment lost 10 bases and the V segment lost 10 bases, leaving 12 bases of the junction unmatched. The CDR3 loop spans 13 amino acids. The germline V gene encodes CDR1 MNHEY and CDR2 SVGAGI.

This chain uses TRBV9 with TRBJ2-6, with TRBD1 matching 12 bases. Trimming took 3 bases from V and 8 from J; bases not matched to a gene: 6. CDR3 length: 16 residues. Looked up from germline, CDR1 is SGDLS and CDR2 is YYNGEE. This CDR3 reads CASSAGGTGGPNVLTF. DNA of the CDR3: TGTGCCAGCAGCGCCGGGGGGACAGGGGGCCCCAACGTCCTGACTTTC.

The chain combines TRBV18 with TRBJ2-7; 9 nucleotides match TRBD1. This CDR3 contains 14 residues. Germline V gene data show CDR1 as KGHSH and CDR2 as LQKENI. Trimming took 6 bases from V and 2 from J; bases not matched to a gene: 5. The CDR3 DNA is TGTGCCAGCTCGTCCGGGACAGGGCCCTACGAGCAGTACTTC. Amino acid sequence: CASSSGTGPYEQYF.

This clone has a single count. The chain is built from TRBV6-5 and TRBJ1-2, with D tentatively TRBD1 (6 bases). The length of the CDR3 is 16 residues. Germline V gene lookup returns CDR1 MNHEY and CDR2 SVGAGI. Trimming left V 4 bases short and J 5 bases short, with 20 bases between. CDR3 sequence: CASSSSGDLFWYGYTF. The CDR3 nucleotides read TGTGCCAGCAGTTCCTCAGGGGATCTTTTTTGGTATGGCTACACCTTC.

V usage is TRBV6-1 and J usage is TRBJ2-5, with D perhaps TRBD1 (5 bases). The end of the DNA fits TRBJ2-7 better, so the J call may be wrong. CDR1 and CDR2 from the germline V gene are MNHNS and SASEGT. The CDR3 is 14 amino acids. CDR3 nucleotide sequence: TGTGCCAGCATTTTTCAGGGTGCAAACTACGAGCAGTACTTC. Its translation: CASIFQGANYEQYF.

The CDR3 region has the DNA TGTGCCAGCAGCGCCGCCGGGACAGGGGGCTACGAGCAGTACTTC. This gives the protein CASSAAGTGGYEQYF. The chain has TRBV5-4 and TRBJ2-7, with 11 bases identical to TRBD1. The germline CDR1 and CDR2 sequences are SGHNT and YYREEE (reference sequence). The V and J ends lost 4 bases and 3 bases, in that order; junction bases with no gene match: 6. The CDR3 is made up of 15 amino acids.